This TCR beta chain was identified during a study of cytomegalovirus exposure and HLA in healthy donors. Looking at the study overall: HLA-typed donors were the source of some 80 million unique TCRs, which an early data release held. General study findings and limits: Most of the CMV-associated TCR beta chains (in a later analysis) appeared to be HLA-restricted. The authors excluded some V segments, including TRBV6-2 and TRBV6-3, as indistinguishable.

With regard to this clone: Its antigen is undetermined.

CDR1 and CDR2 from the germline V gene are SEHNR and FQNEAQ (reference sequence). Trimming cost V 5 bases and J 6 bases; bases outside gene matches: 2. The CDR3 spans 13 residues. The PCR used 60 Vbeta and 13 Jbeta primers. This table comes from immunoSEQ multiplex PCR, and its TCRdb copy is limited to in-frame clones, with some not included. This table has some 190,000 clones, 60% to 85% appearing once. The V call is TRBV7-9, the J call TRBJ2-1; 9 bases are a match to TRBD1. Sequencing used PBMCs. This TCR derives from a man between 18 and 35 years old in good health and CMV-seronegative. The CDR3 DNA reads TGTGCCAGCAGCGAGGGACAGGGCAATGAGCAGTTCTTC. It encodes CASSEGQGNEQFF.